The 17 T cell receptor beta chains below were found in one sample sequenced in a study of blood T cell repertoires in COVID-19. Assay used: immunoSEQ multiplex PCR; TCRdb lists only in-frame clones, some missing. The table records roughly 200,000 clones, less than 90% of them present only once. Sequencing was performed on PBMCs or T cells enriched from blood (not recorded which). The receptors come from a young woman who had recovered from COVID-19.

In its sample, this clone was seen a few times. CDR3 nucleotide sequence: TGCGCCAGCAGCCAAGGCGGGACTAGCGGGGCATACGAGCAGTACTTC. Translation gives CASSQGGTSGAYEQYF. The chain carries TRBV4-1 and TRBJ2-7; 13 bases are a match to TRBD2. V gave up 1 base and J gave up 4 bases; unmatched junction bases: 4. The CDR3 runs to 16 residues. In germline, CDR1 is MGHRA, CDR2 YSYEKL.

This chain uses TRBV5-1 with TRBJ1-1, with 7 bases that match TRBD1. CDR3 length: 14 residues. V was clipped by 5 bases and J by 1 base; unmatched bases: 5. Germline V gene lookup returns CDR1 SGHRS and CDR2 YFSETQ. In DNA form, the CDR3 reads TGCGCCAGCAGAATCAGGGGGTCGAACACTGAAGCTTTCTTT. Protein product: CASRIRGSNTEAFF.

This clone was seen only a few times. This chain joins TRBV5-8 and TRBJ2-7; 9 positions agree with TRBD1. J was trimmed by 5 bases and V by 4 bases; bases with no gene match: 10. The CDR3 contains 15 residues. Germline V lookup: CDR1 SGHTS, CDR2 YDEGEE. CDR3 amino acids: CASSGWDRAIHEQYF. The CDR3 DNA is TGTGCCAGCAGCGGGTGGGACAGGGCTATCCACGAGCAGTACTTC. Drawing the rest from reference TRBV5-8 and TRBJ2-7, the complete variable domain is EAGVTQSPTHLIKTRGQQATLRCSPISGHTSVYWYQQALGLGLQFLLWYDEGEERNRGNFPPRFSGRQFPNYSSELNVNALELEDSALYLCASSGWDRAIHEQYFGPGTRLTVT.

The chain's CDR3 is CASSPRTGGNTIYF. CDR3 nucleotides: TGTGCCAGCAGCCCCCGGACAGGGGGAAACACCATATATTTT. The rearrangement uses TRBV5-4 and TRBJ1-3, with 8 bases fitting TRBD1. This CDR3 region has 14 residues. Germline V gives CDR1 SGHNT, CDR2 YYREEE (reference sequence). Trimming removed 4 bases from V and 4 bases from J; junction bases left unmatched: 4.

The chain carries TRBV19 and TRBJ1-6, with TRBD1 matching over 11 bases. Trimming removed 5 bases from V and 9 bases from J; junction bases left unmatched: 6. Germline CDR1 LNHDA, CDR2 SQIVND (reference sequence). The CDR3 loop spans 15 amino acids. The CDR3 DNA reads as TGTGCCAGTAGTCCGCTAGGGACAGGGGGTTCACCCCTCCACTTT. Residues: CASSPLGTGGSPLHF.

This chain uses TRBV5-1 with TRBJ1-4, with D tentatively TRBD1 (5 bases). From germline, CDR1 is SGHRS and CDR2 YFSETQ. This CDR3 comprises 15 residues. Trimming shortened V by 1 base and J by 8 bases, and 15 bases separated the two germline ends. DNA for the CDR3: TGCGCCAGCAGCTTGCTAGGTGTGGGGGGAGAAAAACTGTTTTTT. Protein: CASSLLGVGGEKLFF.

The chain is built from TRBV25-1 and TRBJ1-2, with D tentatively TRBD1 (6 bases). This CDR3 comprises 12 residues. CDR1 MGHDK and CDR2 SYGVNS come from the germline V gene. Trimming took 2 bases from V and 8 from J, leaving 9 bases between them. Written as DNA, the CDR3 is TGTGCCAGCAGTGAAAAGGGGGACGGCTACACCTTC. This encodes CASSEKGDGYTF.

This chain uses TRBV4-3 with TRBJ1-3; a possible D gene is TRBD1 (5 bases). The length of the CDR3 is 16 residues. Per the germline V gene, CDR1 is LGHNA and CDR2 is YSLEER. The V end lost 0 bases, the J end lost 2 bases, and 11 bases lay between the germline ends. Here the CDR3 reads CASSQDNEGAGNTIYF. Here the CDR3 DNA reads TGCGCCAGCAGCCAAGATAACGAAGGGGCTGGAAACACCATATATTTT.

V gene TRBV25-1 combines with J gene TRBJ1-1; 8 nucleotides agree with TRBD1. CDR3 length equals 14 residues. V was pared by 2 bases and J by 5 bases, with 4 bases of the junction left unmatched. Germline V lookup: CDR1 MGHDK, CDR2 SYGVNS. CDR3 in amino acids: CASSETGDRTEAFF. CDR3 coding DNA: TGTGCCAGCAGTGAAACAGGGGACAGGACTGAAGCTTTCTTT.

The chain is built from TRBV6-5 and TRBJ1-2; 9 positions match TRBD1. The CDR3 has 15 residues. Germline trimming cut 4 bases from V and 5 bases from J; bases unmatched to any gene: 8. CDR1 is MNHEY and CDR2 is SVGAGI in the germline V gene. CDR3 DNA sequence: TGTGCCAGCAGTTCCGCCGGGACAGGGTCATATGGCTACACCTTC. Protein product: CASSSAGTGSYGYTF.

This clone appeared a few times. V usage is TRBV7-3 and J usage is TRBJ2-2, with a tentative D call TRBD2 (5 bases). Germline-derived CDR1 and CDR2 are SGHTA and FQGTGA. V dropped 6 bases and J dropped 6 bases, with 14 bases sitting between them. This CDR3 has 14 residues. DNA of the CDR3: TGTGCCAGCAGTTCACCGCTAGCCGCCGGGGAGCTGTTTTTT. It specifies CASSSPLAAGELFF.

The chain couples TRBV15 to TRBJ2-3; 9 nucleotides align to TRBD2. This CDR3 comprises 16 residues. The junction had 5 bases not matched to a gene; V was cut back by 1 base and J by 3 bases. Germline V gene sequence: CDR1 LNHNV, CDR2 YYDKDF (reference sequence). The chain's CDR3 is CATSRGLAEGTDTQYF. The CDR3 coding sequence is TGTGCCACCAGCAGAGGACTAGCGGAGGGGACAGATACGCAGTATTTT.

V and J are TRBV19 and TRBJ1-2; no firm D call. In germline, CDR1 is LNHDA, CDR2 SQIVND (reference sequence). The CDR3 length is 15 residues. V dropped 0 bases and J dropped 3 bases, with 11 bases sitting between them. CDR3 nucleotides: TGTGCCAGTAGTATAGAAGCAGAGGGTTACTATGGCTACACCTTC. Translated, it gives CASSIEAEGYYGYTF.

This clone occurred a few times. This chain connects TRBV25-1 to TRBJ1-4, with D possibly being TRBD1 (5 bases). The V end lost 3 bases, the J end lost 3 bases, and 14 bases lay between the germline ends. The CDR3 contains 16 residues. The germline gives CDR1 MGHDK, CDR2 SYGVNS. The CDR3 region is CASSDRQQSSNEKLFF. In nucleotides, the CDR3 is TGTGCCAGCAGTGATCGACAGCAGTCTTCTAATGAAAAACTGTTTTTT.

This rearrangement joins TRBV10-3 to TRBJ1-2, with D unclear. Germline CDR1 ENHRY, CDR2 SYGVKD. Trimming pared 1 base from V and 4 bases from J, leaving 4 bases between. The length of the CDR3 is 12 residues. CDR3 DNA sequence: TGTGCCATCAGTGAGTTCCTCTATGGCTACACCTTC. The encoded protein is CAISEFLYGYTF.

The chain couples TRBV9 to TRBJ1-6, with TRBD1 matching 9 bases. V lost 4 bases, J lost 7 bases, and 6 bases stayed unmatched. Looked up from germline, CDR1 is SGDLS and CDR2 is YYNGEE. The CDR3 is 15 amino acids. The CDR3 nucleotides read TGTGCCAGCAGCCACGGACAGGGGAACAATTCACCCCTCCACTTT. This codes for CASSHGQGNNSPLHF.

The chain recombines TRBV9 with TRBJ2-3; 10 bases line up with TRBD2. This CDR3 is built from 15 residues. Germline CDR1 is SGDLS and CDR2 is YYNGEE. V gave up 2 bases and J gave up 4 bases; unmatched junction bases: 4. The CDR3 sequence: CASSVSGGAPDTQYF. The CDR3 DNA reads as TGTGCCAGCAGCGTCAGCGGGGGGGCCCCAGATACGCAGTATTTT.